These 3 T cell receptor beta chains originate from one sample sequenced in a study of blood T cells in healthy people across ages. Combining a sample-barcoded 5' primer with a J-beta primer mix, a second PCR ran for roughly 6 to 12 cycles. In TCRdb, the 5' RACE reads were re-called with MiXCR into one record per CDR3 protein. In the table there are about a million distinct CDR3 sequences, roughly 47% of which are singletons. The sample taken for sequencing was blood. All receptors derive from a woman aged 60-70 years in good health.

This sequence joins TRBV20-1 and TRBJ2-1; D uncertain. V gave up 2 bases and J gave up 0 bases, with 11 bases separating them. The CDR3 covers 15 residues. The germline V gene encodes CDR1 DFQATT and CDR2 SNEGSKA (reference sequence). The DNA for the CDR3 is TGCAGTGCTAGACCCCTTTCCCCCTCCTACAATGAGCAGTTCTTC. Translating gives CSARPLSPSYNEQFF.

V usage is TRBV20-1 and J usage is TRBJ2-4, with D possibly being TRBD2 (6 bases). Germline values: CDR1 DFQATT, CDR2 SNEGSKA (reference sequence). The CDR3 extends over 11 amino acids. Trimming stripped 3 bases from V and 13 bases from J, with 13 bases between. The CDR3 here is CSASDYREQYF. For the CDR3, the DNA is TGCAGTGCTAGTGATTATCGGGAGCAGTACTTC.

In its sample, this clonotype was seen a few times. The rearrangement joins TRBV7-2 to TRBJ2-5; D might be TRBD2 (5 bases). The germline CDR1 and CDR2 sequences are SGHTA and FQGNSA. V was pared by 5 bases and J by 11 bases, with 12 bases between. This CDR3 contains 11 residues. The CDR3 DNA is TGTGCCAGCAGCCCCGGACTGGGGCAGTACTTC. This gives the protein CASSPGLGQYF.